The 7 T cell receptor beta chains below were found in one sample sequenced in a study of regulatory T cells in long-lasting Graves disease (dated by TCRdb to the early 2020s). The time point tag for this specimen amounts to: newly diagnosed GD, antithyroid drugs for less than 3 months. For both TCR sequencing and RNA sequencing, RNA was extracted from PBMCs using TRIzol. Library generation was performed with multiplex PCR. Sequencer: Illumina HiSeq 4000. TCR beta libraries were built with iRepertoire HTBI primers and Arm-PCR amplification of CDR3 regions. TCRdb trimmed the raw reads at Q25, called clones with MiXCR and kept productive beta chains. Here each entry gathers all rows of one CDR3 protein and keeps the most common genes and DNA. The sample records 500,000 or so distinct CDR3 sequences, 16% of which are singletons. The ten largest clones take up about 25% of the sample. In addition, the sample was reused for a study of T cells in Graves' hyperthyroidism and ophthalmopathy.

This specimen was peripheral blood mononuclear cells (PBMCs), taken at new diagnosis, from a patient treated with antithyroid drugs. The source of these receptors is a woman aged 35 to 59 with Graves disease. Donor details come from another sample of the same person, matched by shared clones.

This clonotype has a count of ten or more. The chain links TRBV13 to TRBJ2-7; D is undetermined. Trimming took off 2 bases at V and 4 bases at J, with 6 bases between the two ends. The CDR3 covers 12 residues. The germline V gene encodes CDR1 PRHDT and CDR2 FYEKMQ (reference sequence). The CDR3 sequence: CASSLIGYEQYF. The CDR3 DNA reads TGTGCCAGCAGCTTAATCGGATACGAGCAGTACTTC.

The chain employs TRBV14 and TRBJ2-7; 10 positions agree with TRBD1. This CDR3 has 13 residues. Germline values: CDR1 SGHDN, CDR2 FVKESK. V lost 7 bases and J lost 4; bases outside the gene matches: 4. CDR3 nucleotide sequence: TGTGCCAGCAAGCGACAGGGGGCTTACGAGCAGTACTTC. Its protein is CASKRQGAYEQYF.

This clonotype occurred many times. J is TRBJ1-6 and V is TRBV6-1; D is undetermined. The CDR3 consists of 15 residues. CDR1 is MNHNS and CDR2 is SASEGT in the germline V gene. V was cut by 0 bases and J by 6 bases, with 9 bases left in between. This CDR3 reads CASSEAPTVNSPLHF. CDR3 in DNA: TGTGCCAGCAGTGAAGCGCCTACCGTTAATTCACCCCTCCACTTT.

The chain uses TRBV18 and TRBJ1-5, with no clear D. Germline lookup yields CDR1 KGHSH and CDR2 LQKENI. The length of the CDR3 is 14 residues. V was shortened by 3 bases and J by 6 bases, with 12 bases between the two germline ends. The CDR3 sequence is CASSPFHEFQPQHF. For the CDR3, the DNA is TGTGCCAGCTCACCTTTTCATGAATTTCAGCCCCAGCATTTT. Full variable domain (outside the CDR3, taken from reference TRBV18 and TRBJ1-5): NAGVMQNPRHLVRRRGQEARLRCSPMKGHSHVYWYRQLPEEGLKFMVYLQKENIIDESGMPKERFSAEFPKEGPSILRIQQVVRGDSAAYFCASSPFHEFQPQHFGDGTRLSIL.

The chain recombines TRBV5-1 with TRBJ2-4, with D tentatively TRBD1 or TRBD2 (5 bases each). The germline gives CDR1 SGHRS, CDR2 YFSETQ. This CDR3 comprises 16 residues. Trimming cost V 7 bases and J 0 bases, with 17 bases left between them. The CDR3 DNA sequence: TGCGCCAGCTCCCCCAGGGCGGGCCTAGCCAAAAACATTCAGTACTTC. This sequence encodes CASSPRAGLAKNIQYF.

This clonotype was found many times. The chain links TRBV29-1 to TRBJ1-2, with 7 bases identical to TRBD1. Trimming took 3 bases from V and 4 from J; bases not matched to a gene: 11. CDR3 length: 15 amino acids. CDR1 is SQVTM, CDR2 ANQGSEA, per germline. CDR3 nucleotides: TGCAGCGTTGAGTCACGGGCAGGGGGTGTCTATGGCTACACCTTC. Protein product: CSVESRAGGVYGYTF.

This clonotype was observed many times. The chain uses TRBV30 and TRBJ2-1, with 8 positions matching TRBD2. The CDR3 totals 13 residues. Germline V gives CDR1 GTSNPN, CDR2 SVGIG (reference sequence). V trimming: 0 bases; J trimming: 9 bases; junction bases outside the gene matches: 4. The CDR3, as DNA: TGTGCCTGGAGTGTTGGAGCGGGGGTTGAGCAGTTCTTC. Translation gives CAWSVGAGVEQFF.